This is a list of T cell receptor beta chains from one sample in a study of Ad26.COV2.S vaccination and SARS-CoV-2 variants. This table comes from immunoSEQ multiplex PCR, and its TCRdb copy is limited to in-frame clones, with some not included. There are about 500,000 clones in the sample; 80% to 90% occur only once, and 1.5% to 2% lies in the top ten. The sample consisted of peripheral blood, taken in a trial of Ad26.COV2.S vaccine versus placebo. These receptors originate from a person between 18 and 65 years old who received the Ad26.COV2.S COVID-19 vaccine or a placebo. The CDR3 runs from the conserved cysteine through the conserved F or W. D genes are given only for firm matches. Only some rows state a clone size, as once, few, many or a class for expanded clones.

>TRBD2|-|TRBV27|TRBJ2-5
CASTRTSGSQETQYF
TGTGCCAGCACCCGGACTAGCGGGAGTCAAGAGACCCAGTACTTC
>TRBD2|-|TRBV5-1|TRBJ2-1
CASSQLAGGALTPNEQFF
TGCGCCAGCAGCCAACTAGCGGGAGGGGCCCTGACTCCCAATGAGCAGTTCTTC
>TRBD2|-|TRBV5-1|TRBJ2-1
CASSLGLAGFYNEQFF
TGCGCCAGCAGCTTGGGACTAGCGGGTTTCTACAATGAGCAGTTCTTC
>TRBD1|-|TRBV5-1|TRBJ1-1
CASSPGQGGTTEAFF
TGCGCCAGCAGCCCGGGACAGGGAGGGACCACTGAAGCTTTCTTT
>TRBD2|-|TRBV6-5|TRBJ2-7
CASSSPPAGGKEQYF
TGTGCCAGCAGTTCTCCCCCAGCGGGAGGTAAAGAGCAGTACTTC
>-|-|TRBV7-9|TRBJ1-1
CASSLVLESTEAFF
TGTGCCAGCAGCTTAGTTCTTGAGAGCACTGAAGCTTTCTTT
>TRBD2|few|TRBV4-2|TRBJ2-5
CASSQGTSTSFYQETQYF
TGTGCCAGCAGCCAAGGCACCTCGACTAGCTTCTACCAAGAGACCCAGTACTTC
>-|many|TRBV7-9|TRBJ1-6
CASSLQGESPLHF
TGTGCCAGCAGCTTACAGGGAGAGTCACCCCTCCACTTT
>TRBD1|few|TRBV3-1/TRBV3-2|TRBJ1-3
CASSQGTGGNTIYF
TGTGCCAGCAGCCAAGGGACAGGTGGAAACACCATATATTTT
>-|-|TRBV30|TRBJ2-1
CASHFGPSRPNEQFF
TGTGCTAGCCATTTCGGGCCATCAAGGCCCAATGAGCAGTTCTTC
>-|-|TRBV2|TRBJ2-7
CASRPGTSYEQYF
TGTGCCAGCAGGCCCGGGACCTCCTACGAGCAGTACTTC
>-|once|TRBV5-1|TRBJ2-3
CASSFGGRMSTDTQYF
TGCGCCAGCAGCTTCGGGGGGCGGATGAGCACAGATACGCAGTATTTT
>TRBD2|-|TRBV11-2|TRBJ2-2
CASSSGGLWNTGELFF
TGTGCCAGCAGCTCGGGAGGCCTCTGGAACACCGGGGAGCTGTTTTTT
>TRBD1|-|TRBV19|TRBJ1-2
CASSIEATGNGYTF
TGTGCCAGTAGTATAGAAGCGACAGGGAACGGCTACACCTTC
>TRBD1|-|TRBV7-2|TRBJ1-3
CASSLGQGVGNTIYF
TGTGCCAGCAGCTTAGGACAGGGGGTGGGGAACACCATATATTTT
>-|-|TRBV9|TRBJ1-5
CASSVAPTGEQPQHF
TGTGCCAGCAGCGTAGCCCCAACGGGGGAACAGCCCCAGCATTTT
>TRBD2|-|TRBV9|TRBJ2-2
CASGWSGGNTGELFF
TGTGCCAGCGGGTGGAGCGGGGGGAACACCGGGGAGCTGTTTTTT
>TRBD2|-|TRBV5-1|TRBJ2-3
CASSLAGGADTDTQYF
TGCGCCAGCAGCTTGGCCGGGGGGGCCGACACAGATACGCAGTATTTT
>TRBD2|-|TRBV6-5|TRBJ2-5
CASSYASGQETQYF
TGTGCCAGCAGTTACGCTAGCGGACAAGAGACCCAGTACTTC
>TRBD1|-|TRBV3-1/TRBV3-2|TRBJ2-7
CASSFSGTGHEQYF
TGTGCCAGCAGCTTCTCCGGGACAGGGCACGAGCAGTACTTC
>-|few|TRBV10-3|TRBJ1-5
CAISETGGYQPQHF
TGTGCCATCAGTGAGACTGGGGGGTATCAGCCCCAGCATTTT
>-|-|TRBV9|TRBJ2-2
CASSVDGTGELFF
TGTGCCAGCAGCGTAGATGGCACCGGGGAGCTGTTTTTT
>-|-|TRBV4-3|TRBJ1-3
CASSQAGLSSGNTIYF
TGCGCCAGCAGCCAGGCTGGTTTAAGCTCTGGAAACACCATATATTTT
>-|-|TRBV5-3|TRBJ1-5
CARSLSCRTNNQPQHF
TGTGCCAGAAGCTTGAGTTGCAGGACGAACAATCAGCCCCAGCATTTT
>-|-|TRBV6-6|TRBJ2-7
CASKSGAYEQYF
TGTGCCAGCAAGTCGGGAGCCTACGAGCAGTACTTC
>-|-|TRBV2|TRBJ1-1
CASRYRKMNTEAFF
TGTGCCAGCAGATATAGAAAGATGAACACTGAAGCTTTCTTT
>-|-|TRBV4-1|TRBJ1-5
CASSLKTGGPQHF
TGCGCCAGCAGCCTCAAAACCGGGGGGCCCCAGCATTTT
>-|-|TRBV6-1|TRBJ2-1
CASSEQLPGSSYNEQFF
TGTGCCAGCAGTGAACAACTACCCGGGAGCTCCTACAATGAGCAGTTCTTC
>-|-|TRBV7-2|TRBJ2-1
CASSLRSGYRTYNEQFF
TGTGCCAGCAGCTTACGGAGCGGGTACCGCACCTACAATGAGCAGTTCTTC
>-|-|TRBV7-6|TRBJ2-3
CASSSIGDTQYF
TGTGCCAGCAGCTCCATCGGGGATACGCAGTATTTT
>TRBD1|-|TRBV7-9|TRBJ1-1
CASSQPGMYRGRNTEAFF
TGTGCCAGCAGCCAACCCGGCATGTACAGGGGCCGGAACACTGAAGCTTTCTTT
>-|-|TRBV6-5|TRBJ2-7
CASGSRRAYEQYF
TGTGCCAGCGGGTCCAGACGAGCCTACGAGCAGTACTTC
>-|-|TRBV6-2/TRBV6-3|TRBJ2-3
CASSYGLPTDTQYF
TGTGCCAGCAGTTACGGGCTACCCACAGATACGCAGTATTTT
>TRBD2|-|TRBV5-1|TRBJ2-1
CASSLGLAGSNEQFF
TGCGCCAGCAGCCTTGGACTAGCGGGAAGCAATGAGCAGTTCTTC
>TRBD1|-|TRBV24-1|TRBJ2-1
CATSDRWTGIYNEQFF
TGTGCCACCAGTGATCGTTGGACAGGGATCTACAATGAGCAGTTCTTC
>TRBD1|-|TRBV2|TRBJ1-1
CASSRQGSHTEAFF
TGTGCCAGCAGCAGACAGGGGTCCCACACTGAAGCTTTCTTT
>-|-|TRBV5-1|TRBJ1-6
CASSIRQARSYNSPLHF
TGTGCCAGCAGCATACGACAGGCCCGCTCCTATAATTCACCCCTCCACTTT
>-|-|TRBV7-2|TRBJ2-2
CASSLVWNTGELFF
TGTGCCAGCAGCTTAGTCTGGAACACCGGGGAGCTGTTTTTT
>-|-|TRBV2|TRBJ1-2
CATMRAPGGYTF
TGTGCCACCATGAGAGCCCCGGGTGGCTACACCTTC
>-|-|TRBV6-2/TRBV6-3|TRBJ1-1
CASSPNRDEAFF
TGTGCCAGCAGTCCCAACAGAGACGAAGCTTTCTTT
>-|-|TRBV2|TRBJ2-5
CASRLTGYQETQYF
TGTGCCAGCCGGTTAACAGGGTACCAAGAGACCCAGTACTTC
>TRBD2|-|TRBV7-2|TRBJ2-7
CASSFGTIYEQYF
TGTGCCAGCAGCTTCGGGACTATCTACGAGCAGTACTTC
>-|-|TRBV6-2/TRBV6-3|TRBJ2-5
CASSAGDETQYF
TGTGCCAGCAGTGCCGGGGATGAGACCCAGTACTTC
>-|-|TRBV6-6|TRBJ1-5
CASRSQGGSNQPQHF
TGTGCCAGCAGATCACAGGGAGGGAGCAATCAGCCCCAGCATTTT
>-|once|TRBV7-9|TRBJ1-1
CASSLAGRVNTEAFF
TGTGCCAGCAGCTTAGCCGGCAGAGTGAACACTGAAGCTTTCTTT
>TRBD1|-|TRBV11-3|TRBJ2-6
CASSPGTARSGANVLTF
TGTGCCAGCAGCCCCGGGACAGCCCGCTCTGGGGCCAACGTCCTGACTTTC